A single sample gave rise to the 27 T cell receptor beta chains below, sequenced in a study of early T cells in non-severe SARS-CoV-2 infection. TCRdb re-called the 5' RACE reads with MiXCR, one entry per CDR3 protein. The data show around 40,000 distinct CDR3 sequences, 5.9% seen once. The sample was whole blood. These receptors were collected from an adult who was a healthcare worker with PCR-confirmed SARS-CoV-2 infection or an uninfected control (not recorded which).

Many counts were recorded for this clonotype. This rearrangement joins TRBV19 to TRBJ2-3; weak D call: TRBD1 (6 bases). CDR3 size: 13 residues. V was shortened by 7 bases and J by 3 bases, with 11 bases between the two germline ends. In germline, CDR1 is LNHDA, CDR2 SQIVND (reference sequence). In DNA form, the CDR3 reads TGTGCCAGTAACGATCAGGGGACAGATACGCAGTATTTT. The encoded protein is CASNDQGTDTQYF. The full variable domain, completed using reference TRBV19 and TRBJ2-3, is DGGITQSPKYLFRKEGQNVTLSCEQNLNHDAMYWYRQDPGQGLRLIYYSQIVNDFQKGDIAEGYSVSREKKESFPLTVTSAQKNPTAFYLCASNDQGTDTQYFGPGTRLTVL.

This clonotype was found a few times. The CDR3 region has the DNA TGTGCCAGCAGTTTATCCAGCCCTTCACCCCTCCACTTT. Residues: CASSLSSPSPLHF. The chain combines TRBV12-3 or TRBV12-4 with TRBJ1-6; D is unclear. This CDR3 has 13 amino acids. Trimming took 2 bases from V and 9 from J, leaving 8 bases between them.

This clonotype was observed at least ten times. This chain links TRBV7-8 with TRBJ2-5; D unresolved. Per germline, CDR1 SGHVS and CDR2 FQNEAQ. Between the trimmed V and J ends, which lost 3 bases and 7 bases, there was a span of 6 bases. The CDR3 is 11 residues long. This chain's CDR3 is CASSFSGTQYF. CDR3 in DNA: TGTGCCAGCAGCTTCTCGGGGACCCAGTACTTC.

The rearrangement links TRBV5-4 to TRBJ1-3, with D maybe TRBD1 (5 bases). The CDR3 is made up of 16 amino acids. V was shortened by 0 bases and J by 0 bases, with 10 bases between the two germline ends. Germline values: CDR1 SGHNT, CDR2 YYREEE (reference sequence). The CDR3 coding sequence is TGTGCCAGCAGCTTGGTCGGCAGGGCCTCTGGAAACACCATATATTTT. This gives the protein CASSLVGRASGNTIYF. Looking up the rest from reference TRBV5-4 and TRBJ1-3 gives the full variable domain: ETGVTQSPTHLIKTRGQQVTLRCSSQSGHNTVSWYQQALGQGPQFIFQYYREEENGRGNFPPRFSGLQFPNYSSELNVNALELDDSALYLCASSLVGRASGNTIYFGEGSWLTVV.

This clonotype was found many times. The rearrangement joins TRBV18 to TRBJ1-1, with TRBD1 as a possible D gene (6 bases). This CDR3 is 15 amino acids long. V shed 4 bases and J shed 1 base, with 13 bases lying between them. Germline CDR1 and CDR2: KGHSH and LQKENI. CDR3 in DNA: TGTGCCAGCTCACGAAAGACAGGACAGAACACTGAAGCTTTCTTT. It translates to CASSRKTGQNTEAFF.

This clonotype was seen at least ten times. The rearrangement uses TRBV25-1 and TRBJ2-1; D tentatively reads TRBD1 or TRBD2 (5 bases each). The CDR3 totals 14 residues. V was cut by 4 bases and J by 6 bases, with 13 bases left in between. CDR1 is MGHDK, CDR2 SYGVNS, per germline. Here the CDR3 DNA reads TGTGCCAGCAGTGCCGAAACTAGGGGCAATGAGCAGTTCTTC. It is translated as CASSAETRGNEQFF.

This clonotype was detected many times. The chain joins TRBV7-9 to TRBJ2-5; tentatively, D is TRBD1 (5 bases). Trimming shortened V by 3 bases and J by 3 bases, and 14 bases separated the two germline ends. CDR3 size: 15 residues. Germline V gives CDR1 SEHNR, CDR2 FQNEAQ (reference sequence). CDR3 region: CASSFSAGSKETQYF. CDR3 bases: TGTGCCAGCAGCTTTTCTGCAGGGTCGAAAGAGACCCAGTACTTC. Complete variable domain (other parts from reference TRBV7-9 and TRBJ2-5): DTGVSQNPRHKITKRGQNVTFRCDPISEHNRLYWYRQTLGQGPEFLTYFQNEAQLEKSRLLSDRFSAERPKGSFSTLEIQRTEQGDSAMYLCASSFSAGSKETQYFGPGTRLLVL.

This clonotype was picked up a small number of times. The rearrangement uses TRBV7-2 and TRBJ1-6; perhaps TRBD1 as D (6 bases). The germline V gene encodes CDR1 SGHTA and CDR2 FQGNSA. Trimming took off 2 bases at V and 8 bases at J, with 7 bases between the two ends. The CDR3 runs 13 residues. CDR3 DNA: TGTGCCAGCAGCTTACCAGGGGATTCACCCCTCCACTTT. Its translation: CASSLPGDSPLHF.

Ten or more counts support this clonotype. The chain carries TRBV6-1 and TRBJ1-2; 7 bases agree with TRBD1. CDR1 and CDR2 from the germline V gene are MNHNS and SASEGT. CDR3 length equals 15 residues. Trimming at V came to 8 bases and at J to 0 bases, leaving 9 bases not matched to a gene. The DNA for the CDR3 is TGTGCCAGCCGTTGGGGGGACAGCCCTAACTATGGCTACACCTTC. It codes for CASRWGDSPNYGYTF.

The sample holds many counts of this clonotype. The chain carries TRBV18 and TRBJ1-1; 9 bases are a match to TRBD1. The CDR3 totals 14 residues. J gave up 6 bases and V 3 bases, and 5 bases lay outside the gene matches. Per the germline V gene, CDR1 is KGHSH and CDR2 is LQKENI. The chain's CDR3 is CASSPGQGPAEAFF. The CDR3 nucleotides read TGTGCCAGCTCACCCGGACAGGGGCCCGCTGAAGCTTTCTTT.

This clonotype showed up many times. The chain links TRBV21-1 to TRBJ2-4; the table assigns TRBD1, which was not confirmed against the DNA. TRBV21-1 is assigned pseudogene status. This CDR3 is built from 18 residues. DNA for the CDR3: TGTGCCAGCAGCAAAGTGACCAGGACAGGCACAACCGAAAACATTCAGTACTTC. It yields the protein CASSKVTRTGTTENIQYF.

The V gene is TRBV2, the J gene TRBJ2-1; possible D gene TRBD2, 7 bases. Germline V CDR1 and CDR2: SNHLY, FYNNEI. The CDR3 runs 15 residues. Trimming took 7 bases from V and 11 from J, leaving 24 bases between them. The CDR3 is CASIPQGGEGNKQFF. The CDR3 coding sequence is TGTGCCAGCATCCCACAGGGAGGGGAAGGGAATAAGCAGTTCTTC.

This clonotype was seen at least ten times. The CDR3 region is CASSYDGNQPQHF. The CDR3 DNA reads TGTGCCAGCAGCTACGACGGCAATCAGCCCCAGCATTTT. This chain uses TRBV7-8 with TRBJ1-5; D not resolved. Germline CDR1 and CDR2: SGHVS and FQNEAQ. Trimming left V 4 bases short and J 2 bases short, with 6 bases between. CDR3 length: 13 amino acids.

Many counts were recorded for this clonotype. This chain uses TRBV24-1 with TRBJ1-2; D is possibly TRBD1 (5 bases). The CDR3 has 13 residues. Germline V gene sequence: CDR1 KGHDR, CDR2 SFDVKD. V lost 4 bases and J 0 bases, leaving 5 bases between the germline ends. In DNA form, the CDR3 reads TGTGCCACCAGTGAGGACACTAACTATGGCTACACCTTC. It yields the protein CATSEDTNYGYTF.

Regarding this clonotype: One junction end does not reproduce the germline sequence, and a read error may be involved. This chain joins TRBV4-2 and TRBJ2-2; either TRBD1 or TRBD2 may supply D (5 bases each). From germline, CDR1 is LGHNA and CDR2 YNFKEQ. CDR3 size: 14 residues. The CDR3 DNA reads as TGTGCCGGCAGCCAGGGAGTTACCGGGACGGAGCTGTTTTTT. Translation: CAGSQGVTGTELFF.

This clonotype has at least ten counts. CDR3 sequence: CASSDTGITEAFF. The CDR3 DNA is TGTGCCAGCAGTGATACAGGGATCACTGAAGCTTTCTTT. The chain couples TRBV12-3 or TRBV12-4 to TRBJ1-1, with TRBD1 as a possible D gene (6 bases). This CDR3 comprises 13 residues. Trimming shortened V by 5 bases and J by 4 bases, and 11 bases separated the two germline ends.

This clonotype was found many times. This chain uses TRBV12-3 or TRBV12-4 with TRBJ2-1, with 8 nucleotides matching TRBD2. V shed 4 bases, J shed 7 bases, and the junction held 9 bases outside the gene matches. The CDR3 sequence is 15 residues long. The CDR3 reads CASSSGTRASNEQFF. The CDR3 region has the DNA TGTGCCAGCAGTTCCGGGACTAGAGCCTCAAATGAGCAGTTCTTC.

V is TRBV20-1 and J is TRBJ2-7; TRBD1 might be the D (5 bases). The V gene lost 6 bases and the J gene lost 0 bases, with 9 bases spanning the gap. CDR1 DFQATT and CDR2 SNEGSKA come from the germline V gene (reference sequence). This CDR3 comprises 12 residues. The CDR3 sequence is CSAGADSYEQYF. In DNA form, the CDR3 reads TGCAGTGCAGGGGCCGACTCCTACGAGCAGTACTTC.

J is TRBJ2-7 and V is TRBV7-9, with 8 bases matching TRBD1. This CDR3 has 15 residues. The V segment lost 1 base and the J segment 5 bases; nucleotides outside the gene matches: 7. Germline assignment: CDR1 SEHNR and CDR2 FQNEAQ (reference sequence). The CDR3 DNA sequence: TGTGCCAGCAGCTTAGTGTCCAGGGGGCTGGACGAGCAGTACTTC. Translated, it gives CASSLVSRGLDEQYF.

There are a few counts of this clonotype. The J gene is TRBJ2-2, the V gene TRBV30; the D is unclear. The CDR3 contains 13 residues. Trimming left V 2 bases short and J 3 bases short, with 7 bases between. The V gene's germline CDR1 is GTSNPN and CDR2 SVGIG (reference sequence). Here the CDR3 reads CAWSSLDTGELFF. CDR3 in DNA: TGTGCCTGGAGTTCATTAGACACCGGGGAGCTGTTTTTT.

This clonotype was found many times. The CDR3 region is CASSLTGGTYNEQFF. CDR3 nucleotide sequence: TGTGCCAGCAGCTTGACAGGGGGCACCTACAATGAGCAGTTCTTC. V and J are TRBV7-9 and TRBJ2-1; 10 positions match TRBD1. V was pared by 3 bases and J by 2 bases, with 1 base of the junction left unmatched. In germline, CDR1 is SEHNR, CDR2 FQNEAQ (reference sequence). This CDR3 has 15 amino acids.

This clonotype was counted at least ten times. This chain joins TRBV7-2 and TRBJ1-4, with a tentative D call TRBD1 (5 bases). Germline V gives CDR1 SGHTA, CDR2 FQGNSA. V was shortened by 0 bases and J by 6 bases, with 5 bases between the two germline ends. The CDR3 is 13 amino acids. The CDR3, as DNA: TGTGCCAGCAGCTTAGCAGGGGATGAAAAACTGTTTTTT. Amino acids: CASSLAGDEKLFF.

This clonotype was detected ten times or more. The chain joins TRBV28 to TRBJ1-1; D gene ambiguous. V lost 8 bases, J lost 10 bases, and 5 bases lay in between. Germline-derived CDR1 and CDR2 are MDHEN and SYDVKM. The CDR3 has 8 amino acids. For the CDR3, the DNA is TGTGCCAGCGGGAGAGCTTTCTTT. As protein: CASGRAFF. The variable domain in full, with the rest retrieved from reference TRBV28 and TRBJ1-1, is DVKVTQSSRYLVKRTGEKVFLECVQDMDHENMFWYRQDPGLGLRLIYFSYDVKMKEKGDIPEGYSVSREKKERFSLILESASTNQTSMYLCASGRAFFGQGTRLTVV.

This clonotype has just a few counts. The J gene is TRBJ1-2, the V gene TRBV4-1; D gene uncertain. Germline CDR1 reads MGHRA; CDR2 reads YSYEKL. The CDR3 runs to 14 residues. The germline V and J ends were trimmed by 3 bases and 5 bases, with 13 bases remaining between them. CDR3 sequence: CASSHPSLGYGYTF. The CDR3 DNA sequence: TGCGCCAGCAGCCACCCGAGCCTCGGGTATGGCTACACCTTC.

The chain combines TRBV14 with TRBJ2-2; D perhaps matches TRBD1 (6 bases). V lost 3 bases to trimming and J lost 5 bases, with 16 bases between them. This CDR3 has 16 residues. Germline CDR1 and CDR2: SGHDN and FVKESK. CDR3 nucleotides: TGTGCCAGCAGCCACCGGGACATGATCTATACCGGGGAGCTGTTTTTT. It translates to CASSHRDMIYTGELFF.

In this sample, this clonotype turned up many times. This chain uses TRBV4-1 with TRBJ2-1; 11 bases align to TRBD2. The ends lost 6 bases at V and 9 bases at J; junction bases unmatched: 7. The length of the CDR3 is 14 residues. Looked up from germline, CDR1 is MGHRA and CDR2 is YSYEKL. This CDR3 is CASRVALAGVEQFF. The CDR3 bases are TGCGCCAGCAGGGTGGCACTAGCGGGAGTTGAGCAGTTCTTC.

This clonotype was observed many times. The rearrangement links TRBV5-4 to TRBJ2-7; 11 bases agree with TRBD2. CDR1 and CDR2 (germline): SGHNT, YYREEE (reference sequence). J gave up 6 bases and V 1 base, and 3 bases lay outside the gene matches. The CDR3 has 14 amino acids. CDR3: CASSLSSGRSEQYF. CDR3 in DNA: TGTGCCAGCAGCTTGTCTAGCGGGAGGAGCGAGCAGTACTTC.